The 19 T cell receptor beta chains listed next were all sequenced from one sample in a study of blood T cell repertoires in COVID-19. This table comes from immunoSEQ multiplex PCR, and its TCRdb copy is limited to in-frame clones, with some not included. The table has about 290,000 clones, around four fifths seen once; the top ten hold around 4.2%. The specimen sequenced was peripheral blood. The receptors were sampled from a woman in her forties or fifties with active or convalescent COVID-19.

The count of this clone is one. The J gene is TRBJ2-3, the V gene TRBV7-8; TRBD1 aligns across 8 bases. This CDR3 is 13 amino acids long. The ends lost 0 bases at V and 14 bases at J; junction bases unmatched: 7. The germline V gene encodes CDR1 SGHVS and CDR2 FQNEAQ. The CDR3 loop is CASSLAPDRALYF. CDR3 DNA: TGTGCCAGCAGCTTAGCCCCGGACAGGGCTCTGTATTTT.

The rearrangement links TRBV6-5 to TRBJ1-4; TRBD1 matches 9 bases. Germline CDR1 MNHEY, CDR2 SVGAGI. V was clipped by 5 bases and J by 7 bases; unmatched bases: 5. CDR3 length: 14 residues. The DNA of the CDR3 is TGTGCCAGCAGTCGGACAGGGGTTGGTGAAAAACTGTTTTTT. It encodes CASSRTGVGEKLFF.

About this clone itself: This specimen includes other DNA sequences encoding the same CDR3. The genes are TRBV3-1 (or the pseudogene TRBV3-2) and TRBJ1-1, with 7 positions matching TRBD1. The CDR3 contains 14 residues. V lost 4 bases and J lost 1; bases outside the gene matches: 3. Germline V gene data show CDR1 as LGHDT and CDR2 as YNNKEL (reference sequence). CDR3 sequence: CASSLRQGNTEAFF. CDR3 bases: TGTGCCAGCAGCCTCAGACAGGGGAACACTGAAGCTTTCTTT.

This chain links TRBV12-3 or TRBV12-4 with TRBJ2-7; tentative D call: TRBD2 (7 bases). The V and J ends lost 3 bases and 5 bases respectively, with 11 bases between them. The CDR3 runs to 13 residues. In DNA form, the CDR3 reads TGTGCCAGCAGTTTTGCGGGGGCGAACGAGCAGTACTTC. It encodes CASSFAGANEQYF.

The V and J genes are TRBV19 and TRBJ2-3; 10 bases are a match to TRBD2. With V trimmed by 1 base and J by 6 bases, 10 bases remained unmatched. This CDR3 contains 17 residues. CDR1 is LNHDA, CDR2 SQIVND, per germline (reference sequence). The chain's CDR3 is CASSIGNLAGVSDTQYF. In DNA form, the CDR3 reads TGTGCCAGTAGTATAGGTAACCTAGCGGGAGTCTCGGATACGCAGTATTTT.

The chain joins TRBV12-3 or TRBV12-4 to TRBJ1-1, with D possibly being TRBD1 (5 bases). The CDR3 is 12 residues long. Trimming cost V 6 bases and J 8 bases, with 13 bases left between them. The CDR3 DNA follows: TGTGCCAGCAGCATAACAGGTTGGGAAGCTTTCTTT. The encoded protein is CASSITGWEAFF.

This rearrangement joins TRBV2 to TRBJ2-7, with no clear D. V was cut by 4 bases and J by 3 bases, with 7 bases left in between. CDR1 is SNHLY and CDR2 is FYNNEI in the germline V gene. CDR3 size: 12 residues. As DNA, the CDR3 is TGTGCCAGCAGTGGTGGGCACTACGAGCAGTACTTC. Encoded protein: CASSGGHYEQYF. The full variable domain, completed using reference TRBV2 and TRBJ2-7, is EPEVTQTPSHQVTQMGQEVILRCVPISNHLYFYWYRQILGQKVEFLVSFYNNEISEKSEIFDDQFSVERPDGSNFTLKIRSTKLEDSAMYFCASSGGHYEQYFGPGTRLTVT.

The V and J genes are TRBV5-1 and TRBJ1-4; D is possibly TRBD1 (6 bases). The CDR3 has 14 amino acids. The germline gives CDR1 SGHRS, CDR2 YFSETQ. V was cut by 4 bases and J by 7 bases, with 14 bases left in between. CDR3 coding DNA: TGCGCCAGCAGCCTCAGGACAGTGGGTGAAAAACTGTTTTTT. Amino acids: CASSLRTVGEKLFF.

This sequence joins TRBV7-9 and TRBJ1-4, with D hard to call. Looked up from germline, CDR1 is SEHNR and CDR2 is FQNEAQ (reference sequence). The CDR3 extends over 13 amino acids. V gave up 4 bases and J gave up 8 bases, with 11 bases separating them. The CDR3, as DNA: TGTGCCAGCAGCTCCCCAGCGCGGGAAAAACTGTTTTTT. It specifies CASSSPAREKLFF.

This chain links TRBV11-1 with TRBJ2-7; TRBD2 matches at 10 bases. There are 16 residues in the CDR3. Germline V gene lookup returns CDR1 SGHAT and CDR2 FQDESV (reference sequence). V was pared by 1 base and J by 1 base, with 4 bases of the junction left unmatched. The CDR3 loop reads CASSLGPAGGSYEQYF. The CDR3 nucleotides are TGTGCCAGCAGCTTAGGTCCAGCGGGAGGGTCCTACGAGCAGTACTTC.

The J gene is TRBJ2-7, the V gene TRBV19, with 8 nucleotides matching TRBD1. The length of the CDR3 is 13 residues. CDR1 is LNHDA and CDR2 is SQIVND in the germline V gene (reference sequence). V lost 7 bases, J lost 6 bases, and 8 bases stayed unmatched. In DNA, the CDR3 is TGTGCCAGTACGGCCAGGGGGCTTGGCGAGCAGTACTTC. Translation: CASTARGLGEQYF.

The rearrangement joins TRBV5-1 to TRBJ2-1, with D unclear. Germline V gives CDR1 SGHRS, CDR2 YFSETQ. V was trimmed by 0 bases and J by 6 bases, leaving 7 bases between them. The CDR3 runs 13 residues. CDR3 residues: CASSLGAFNEQFF. CDR3 DNA: TGCGCCAGCAGCTTGGGGGCTTTCAATGAGCAGTTCTTC.

The CDR3 bases are TGTGCCAGCAGCTTGGAACCAGGGGGTACGAACACTGAAGCTTTCTTT. Its translation is CASSLEPGGTNTEAFF. This rearrangement joins TRBV5-4 to TRBJ1-1, with TRBD1 identical over 7 bases. V was clipped by 0 bases and J by 1 base; unmatched bases: 6. Per the germline V gene, CDR1 is SGHNT and CDR2 is YYREEE (reference sequence). The CDR3 runs to 16 residues.

The rearrangement uses TRBV6-5 and TRBJ2-2, with D perhaps TRBD2 (6 bases). The V end lost 10 bases, the J end lost 2 bases, and 11 bases lay between the germline ends. The CDR3 extends over 13 amino acids. Germline V lookup: CDR1 MNHEY, CDR2 SVGAGI. CDR3 bases: TGTGCCACGGCGGGAAGTAACACCGGGGAGCTGTTTTTT. This translates into CATAGSNTGELFF.

The gene calls are TRBV5-6 and TRBJ1-5, with D possibly being TRBD1 (5 bases). Germline V lookup: CDR1 SGHDT, CDR2 YYEEEE. This CDR3 is 17 amino acids long. V was cut by 4 bases and J by 5 bases, with 22 bases left in between. The CDR3 nucleotides read TGTGCCAGCAGCCGTGACAGAGGATTGAATAACGATCAGCCCCAGCATTTT. Translating gives CASSRDRGLNNDQPQHF.

V usage is TRBV6-5 and J usage is TRBJ1-5; perhaps TRBD1 as D (6 bases). V lost 9 bases and J lost 4, with 19 bases in between. The V gene's germline CDR1 is MNHEY and CDR2 SVGAGI. There are 15 residues in the CDR3. CDR3 nucleotides: TGTGCCAGTGACCGGGGGGCAGGTGAAAATCAGCCCCAGCATTTT. Amino acids: CASDRGAGENQPQHF.

This clone was observed a handful of times. The CDR3 is CASSSPGTGDLYEQYF. The CDR3 region has the DNA TGTGCCAGCAGTTCCCCTGGGACAGGGGATCTTTACGAGCAGTACTTC. The rearrangement uses TRBV28 and TRBJ2-7, with TRBD1 matching 10 bases. Per the germline V gene, CDR1 is MDHEN and CDR2 is SYDVKM. The CDR3 has 16 amino acids. V lost 4 bases and J lost 4; bases outside the gene matches: 10.

The rearrangement joins TRBV3-1 (or the pseudogene TRBV3-2) to TRBJ2-3; 10 bases are shared with TRBD2. Germline-derived CDR1 and CDR2 are LGHDT and YNNKEL (reference sequence). With 5 bases clipped from V and 1 base from J, the junction kept 6 bases outside the gene matches. The CDR3 is 16 amino acids. CDR3 sequence: CASSSGTSVRTDTQYF. DNA of the CDR3: TGTGCCAGCAGCTCCGGGACTAGCGTCCGCACAGATACGCAGTATTTT.

CDR3 loop: CASSPPEGARHEQYF. The CDR3 DNA is TGTGCCAGCAGCCCACCAGAGGGGGCAAGGCACGAGCAGTACTTC. This sequence joins TRBV7-9 and TRBJ2-7; 7 nucleotides line up with TRBD1. Germline trimming cut 5 bases from V and 5 bases from J; bases unmatched to any gene: 12. The CDR3 consists of 15 residues. The germline V gene has CDR1 SEHNR and CDR2 FQNEAQ (reference sequence).